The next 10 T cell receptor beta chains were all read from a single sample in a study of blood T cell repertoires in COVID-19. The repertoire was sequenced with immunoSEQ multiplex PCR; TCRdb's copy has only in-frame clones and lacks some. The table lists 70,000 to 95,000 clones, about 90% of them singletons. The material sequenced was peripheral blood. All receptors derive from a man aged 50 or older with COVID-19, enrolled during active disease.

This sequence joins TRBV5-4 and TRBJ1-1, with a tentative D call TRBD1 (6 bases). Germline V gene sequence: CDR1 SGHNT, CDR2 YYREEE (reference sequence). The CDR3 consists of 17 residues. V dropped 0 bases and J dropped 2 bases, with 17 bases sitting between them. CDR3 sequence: CASSLGMSVQGNTEAFF. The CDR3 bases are TGTGCCAGCAGCTTGGGAATGTCGGTACAGGGAAACACTGAAGCTTTCTTT. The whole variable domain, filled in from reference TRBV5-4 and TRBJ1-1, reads ETGVTQSPTHLIKTRGQQVTLRCSSQSGHNTVSWYQQALGQGPQFIFQYYREEENGRGNFPPRFSGLQFPNYSSELNVNALELDDSALYLCASSLGMSVQGNTEAFFGQGTRLTVV.

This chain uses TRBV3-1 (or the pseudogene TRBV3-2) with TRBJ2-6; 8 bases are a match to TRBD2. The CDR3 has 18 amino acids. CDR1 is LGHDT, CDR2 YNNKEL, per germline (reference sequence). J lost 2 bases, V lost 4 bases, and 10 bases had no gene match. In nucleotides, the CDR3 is TGTGCCAGCAGCCCGGTAGCGGGACTCGAGGCTGGGGCCAACGTCCTGACTTTC. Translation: CASSPVAGLEAGANVLTF.

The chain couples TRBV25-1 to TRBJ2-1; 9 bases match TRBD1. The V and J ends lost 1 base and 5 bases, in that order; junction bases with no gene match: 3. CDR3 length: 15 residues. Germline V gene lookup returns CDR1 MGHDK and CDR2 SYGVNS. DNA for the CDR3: TGTGCCAGCAGTGAATGGACAGGGGCTAACAATGAGCAGTTCTTC. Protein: CASSEWTGANNEQFF.

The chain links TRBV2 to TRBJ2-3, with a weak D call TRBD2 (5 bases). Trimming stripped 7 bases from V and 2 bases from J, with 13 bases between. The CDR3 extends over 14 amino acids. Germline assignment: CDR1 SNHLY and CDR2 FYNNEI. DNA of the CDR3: TGTGCCAGCACCATCAAGGACTTCACAGATACGCAGTATTTT. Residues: CASTIKDFTDTQYF.

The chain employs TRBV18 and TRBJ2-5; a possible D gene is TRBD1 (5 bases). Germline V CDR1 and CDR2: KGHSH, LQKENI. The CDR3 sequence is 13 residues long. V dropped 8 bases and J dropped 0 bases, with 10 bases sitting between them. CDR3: CASTQGHQETQYF. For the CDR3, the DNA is TGTGCCAGCACTCAGGGCCACCAAGAGACCCAGTACTTC.

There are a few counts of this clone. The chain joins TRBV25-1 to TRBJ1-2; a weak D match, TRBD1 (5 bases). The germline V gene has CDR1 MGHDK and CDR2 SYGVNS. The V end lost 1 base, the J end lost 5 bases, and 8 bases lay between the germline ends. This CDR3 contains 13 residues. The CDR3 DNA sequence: TGTGCCAGCAGTGAATCCGGGGGTTATGGCTACACCTTC. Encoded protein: CASSESGGYGYTF.

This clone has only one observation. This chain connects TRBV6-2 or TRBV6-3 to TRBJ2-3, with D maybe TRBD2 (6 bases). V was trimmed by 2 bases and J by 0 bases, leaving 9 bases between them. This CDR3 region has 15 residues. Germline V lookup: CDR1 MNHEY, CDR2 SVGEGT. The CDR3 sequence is CASSYGGYSTDTQYF. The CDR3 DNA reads TGTGCCAGCAGTTACGGGGGGTATAGCACAGATACGCAGTATTTT.

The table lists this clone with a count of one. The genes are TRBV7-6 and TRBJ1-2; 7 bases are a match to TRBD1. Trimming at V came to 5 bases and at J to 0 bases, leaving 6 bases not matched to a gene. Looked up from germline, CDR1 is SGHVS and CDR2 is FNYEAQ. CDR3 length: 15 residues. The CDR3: CASSRTGFANYGYTF. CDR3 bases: TGTGCCAGCAGCCGGACAGGCTTTGCTAACTATGGCTACACCTTC.

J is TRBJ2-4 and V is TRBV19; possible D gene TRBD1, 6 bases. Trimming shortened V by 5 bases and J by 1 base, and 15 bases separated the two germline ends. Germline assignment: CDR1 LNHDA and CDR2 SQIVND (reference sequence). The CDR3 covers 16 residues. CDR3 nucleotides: TGTGCCAGTAGTGTACAGGGTAGGTGGGCCAAAAACATTCAGTACTTC. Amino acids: CASSVQGRWAKNIQYF.

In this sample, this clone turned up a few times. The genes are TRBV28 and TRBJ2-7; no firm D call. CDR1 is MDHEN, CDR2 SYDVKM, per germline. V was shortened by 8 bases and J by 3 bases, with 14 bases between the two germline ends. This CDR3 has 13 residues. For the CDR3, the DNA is TGTGCCAGCCAGAGACTCGCTGTCTACGAGCAGTACTTC. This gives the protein CASQRLAVYEQYF.